This T cell receptor (beta chain) appears in the sequencing data of a study of shared clonotypes between healthy human individuals. The overall study: Donors, aged 18 to 49, were two women and a few men.

Naive CD8 populations comprised CD45RO-negative cells positively selected for CCR7, excluding terminally differentiated effector memory CD45RA+ cells. The protocol was immunoSEQ multiplex PCR, while the TCRdb copy is restricted to in-frame clones and leaves out a portion. This sample carries approximately 2,000,000 clones, roughly 95% of them seen once, and the ten largest clones take 1.5% to 2%. CDR3 length: 18 residues. Germline V gene lookup returns CDR1 SQVTM and CDR2 ANQGSEA. V was clipped by 5 bases and J by 5 bases; unmatched bases: 18. Input material: naive CD8+ T cells from PBMCs. The clonotype was recovered from a man aged 18 to 30 in good health. Some clones in this sample may be carry-over from other donors' samples. The V call is TRBV29-1, the J call TRBJ2-3, with 11 nucleotides matching TRBD2. In nucleotides, the CDR3 is TGCAGCGTTCCCCCCCTTAAAATTAGCGGGAGGGCCGTAGATACGCAGTATTTT. It is translated as CSVPPLKISGRAVDTQYF.